The clone carrying this T cell receptor beta chain was picked up many times. The data belong to a study of blood T cells in healthy people across ages. Next came a second PCR, run for about 6 to 11 cycles, which used a sample-barcoded 5' primer along with a J-beta primer mix. A single record per CDR3 protein comes from TCRdb applying MiXCR to the 5' RACE reads. Among just under 550,000 distinct CDR3 sequences listed, about 24% were seen once. V was shortened by 4 bases and J by 6 bases, with 11 bases between the two germline ends. This CDR3 has 13 residues. Germline V gene lookup returns CDR1 MRHNA and CDR2 SNTAGT. These data are also associated with another study on T cells of mothers and their children. As reported in that work: The effect of thymic selection on TCR recombination output is similar between related and unrelated pairs. The study found slightly higher but non-significant overlap in related versus unrelated mother-child pairs.

Sequencing input: blood. The chain has TRBV6-4 and TRBJ2-3; tentatively, D is TRBD1 (6 bases). The clonotype was recovered from a boy aged 5-17 years in good health. The CDR3 here is CASSARDTDTQYF. The CDR3 nucleotides read TGTGCCAGCAGTGCCCGGGACACGGATACGCAGTATTTT.